A selection of T cell receptor beta chains follows, all from one sample in a study of OX40 agonist ivuxolimab in advanced cancers. The table came from immunoSEQ multiplex PCR; TCRdb's copy has only in-frame clones and leaves some out. Here the sample spans roughly 93,000 clones, about 90% being singletons. The sample here was CD4+ or CD8+ T cells sorted from blood, taken in a trial of the OX40 agonist ivuxolimab. These receptors were obtained from an adult with an advanced solid tumor such as melanoma, head and neck, liver or kidney cancer. The CDR3 runs from the conserved cysteine through the conserved F or W. The order of the fields is J gene, clone size, V gene, D gene, CDR3 protein, CDR3 DNA. A D gene is named only where the DNA matches it firmly. The listing skips clone size in some rows; elsewhere it reads once, few, many or a size class.

>TRBJ2-7|once|TRBV9|TRBD2
CASSVGLAGHEQYF
TGTGCCAGCAGCGTAGGGCTAGCGGGCCACGAGCAGTACTTC
>TRBJ2-3|once|TRBV9|.
CASSVEAGRGYSTDTQYF
TGTGCCAGCAGCGTGGAGGCGGGGAGAGGATATAGCACAGATACGCAGTATTTT
>TRBJ1-5|.|TRBV6-6|TRBD1
CASRTGGGGNQPQHF
TGTGCCAGCAGAACAGGGGGTGGGGGCAATCAGCCCCAGCATTTT
>TRBJ1-5|once|TRBV2|TRBD1
CASTLTGQDNQPQHF
TGTGCCAGCACCTTGACCGGACAGGACAATCAGCCCCAGCATTTT
>TRBJ2-3|.|TRBV11-1|.
CASTPAGGTDTQYF
TGTGCCAGCACCCCGGCAGGTGGCACAGATACGCAGTATTTT
>TRBJ2-1|.|TRBV19|.
CASSKARDAYNEQFF
TGTGCCAGTAGTAAAGCCCGGGACGCCTACAATGAGCAGTTCTTC
>TRBJ2-2|.|TRBV9|TRBD2
CASSVVAPKAGGSVGELFF
TGTGCCAGCAGCGTAGTCGCCCCTAAAGCGGGGGGGAGTGTAGGGGAGCTGTTTTTT
>TRBJ2-2|.|TRBV7-7|.
CASSLEGGSNTGELFF
TGTGCTAGCAGCTTAGAAGGAGGGAGTAACACCGGGGAGCTGTTTTTT
>TRBJ1-5|.|TRBV6-1|TRBD1
CASSEGQGRYNQPQHF
TGTGCCAGCAGTGAAGGACAGGGAAGGTACAATCAGCCCCAGCATTTT
>TRBJ1-5|.|TRBV11-2|.
CASSLGGGGQPQHF
TGTGCCAGCAGCTTAGGCGGGGGTGGACAGCCCCAGCATTTT
>TRBJ1-1|.|TRBV1|.
CTSSQGTRADTEAFF
TGCACCAGCAGCCAAGGCACCAGGGCGGACACTGAAGCTTTCTTT
>TRBJ2-3|.|TRBV5-4|TRBD1
CASSWDSNTDTQYF
TGTGCCAGCAGCTGGGACAGCAACACAGATACGCAGTATTTT
>TRBJ2-1|.|TRBV7-3|.
CASSPTSSLGNEQFF
TGTGCCAGCAGTCCGACTAGTTCCCTTGGGAATGAGCAGTTCTTC
>TRBJ2-7|once|TRBV6-1|TRBD1
CANSEPGQGPREQYF
TGTGCCAATTCCGAACCGGGACAGGGGCCCCGGGAGCAGTACTTC
>TRBJ1-1|.|TRBV16|.
CAGQGHPNTEAFF
TGTGCTGGGCAGGGACACCCGAACACTGAAGCTTTCTTT
>TRBJ2-5|once|TRBV7-8|.
CASSLGTVQETQYF
TGTGCCAGCAGCCTTGGGACTGTCCAAGAGACCCAGTACTTC
>TRBJ2-2|.|TRBV5-1|TRBD1
CASSLSGQGTGELFF
TGCGCCAGCAGCTTGTCAGGACAGGGCACCGGGGAGCTGTTTTTT
>TRBJ1-4|once|TRBV9|.
CASSVGPGANEKLFF
TGTGCCAGCAGCGTAGGGCCGGGGGCTAATGAAAAACTGTTTTTT
>TRBJ2-2|.|TRBV27|.
CASSPRWGRTGELFF
TGTGCCAGCTCCCCGAGGTGGGGGAGGACCGGGGAGCTGTTTTTT
>TRBJ2-3|.|TRBV7-3|TRBD2
CASSQSSGGTDTQYF
TGTGCCAGCAGCCAGTCTAGCGGGGGTACAGATACGCAGTATTTT
>TRBJ2-7|.|TRBV2|TRBD1
CATKPGQGFHHEQYF
TGTGCCACCAAGCCCGGACAGGGATTCCACCACGAGCAGTACTTC
>TRBJ1-5|.|TRBV4-1|.
CASSHTPGPTSNQPQHF
TGCGCCAGCAGCCACACCCCAGGACCAACTAGCAATCAGCCCCAGCATTTT
>TRBJ2-3|.|TRBV9|TRBD2
CASSVLGLADTDTQYF
TGTGCCAGCAGCGTCTTGGGACTAGCGGACACAGATACGCAGTATTTT
>TRBJ1-5|.|TRBV2|TRBD1
CASSEWTGPNQPQHF
TGTGCCAGCAGTGAATGGACAGGGCCCAATCAGCCCCAGCATTTT
>TRBJ2-6|once|TRBV19|TRBD2
CASSPRTSGISGANVLTF
TGTGCCAGTAGTCCCCGGACTAGCGGGATTTCTGGGGCCAACGTCCTGACTTTC
>TRBJ2-1|.|TRBV6-1|.
CASSERFRETNEQFF
TGTGCCAGCAGTGAAAGGTTCAGGGAAACCAATGAGCAGTTCTTC
>TRBJ2-1|.|TRBV11-2|.
CASSLAPGYNEQFF
TGTGCCAGCAGCTTAGCCCCTGGATACAATGAGCAGTTCTTC
>TRBJ1-6|.|TRBV6-5|.
CASSYSIYVPSSPLHF
TGTGCCAGCAGTTACTCGATATACGTGCCAAGTTCACCCCTCCACTTT
>TRBJ1-6|.|TRBV11-2|.
CASSIMTGTGTSPLHF
TGTGCCAGCAGTATTATGACCGGGACCGGGACTTCACCCCTCCACTTT
>TRBJ2-5|.|TRBV19|.
CASRTKETQYF
TGTGCCAGTCGGACGAAGGAGACCCAGTACTTC
>TRBJ2-5|.|TRBV5-3|TRBD2
CARSLGLAGEGTQYF
TGTGCCAGAAGCTTGGGACTAGCGGGGGAGGGGACCCAGTACTTC
>TRBJ1-6|.|TRBV6-1|TRBD1
CACQTGDPSPLHF
TGTGCCTGTCAAACAGGGGACCCTTCACCCCTCCACTTT
>TRBJ2-3|.|TRBV5-1|TRBD1
CASSLTIRDRGSDTQYF
TGCGCCAGCAGCTTAACCATTCGGGACAGGGGATCAGATACGCAGTATTTT
>TRBJ2-3|.|TRBV7-9|.
CASSHRAPRGTDTQYF
TGTGCCAGCAGCCACCGGGCCCCCCGGGGCACAGATACGCAGTATTTT
>TRBJ1-6|.|TRBV11-3|.
CASSAGRGLFSPLHF
TGTGCCAGCAGCGCTGGAAGGGGCCTATTTTCACCCCTCCACTTT
>TRBJ2-1|.|TRBV11-3|.
CASSLNSDEQFF
TGTGCCAGCAGCTTAAATTCGGATGAGCAGTTCTTC
>TRBJ1-2|.|TRBV30|.
CAWTARRVAGGYTF
TGTGCCTGGACTGCCCGACGGGTGGCGGGGGGCTACACCTTC
>TRBJ1-4|.|TRBV6-6|.
CASRGGEKLFF
TGTGCCAGCAGGGGGGGTGAAAAACTGTTTTTT
>TRBJ2-3|.|TRBV5-6|.
CASSRVGGSTDTQYF
TGTGCCAGCAGCCGCGTGGGCGGGAGCACAGATACGCAGTATTTT
>TRBJ1-1|few|TRBV6-1|.
CASSARTANTEAFF
TGTGCCAGCAGTGCGAGGACAGCTAACACTGAAGCTTTCTTT